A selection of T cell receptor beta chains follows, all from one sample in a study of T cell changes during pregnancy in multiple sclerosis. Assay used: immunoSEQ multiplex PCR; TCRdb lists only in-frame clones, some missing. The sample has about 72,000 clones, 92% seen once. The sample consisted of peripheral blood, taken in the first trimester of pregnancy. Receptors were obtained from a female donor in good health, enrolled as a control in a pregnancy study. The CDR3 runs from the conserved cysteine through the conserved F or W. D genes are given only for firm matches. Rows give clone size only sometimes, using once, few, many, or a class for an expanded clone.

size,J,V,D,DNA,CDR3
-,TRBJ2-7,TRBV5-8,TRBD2,TGTGCCAGCAGCCCGGGAGGCCAGTACTTC,CASSPGGQYF
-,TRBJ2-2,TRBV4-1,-,TGCGCCAGCAGCCAATTTGGGGGGTACGGCGGGGAGCTGTTTTTT,CASSQFGGYGGELFF
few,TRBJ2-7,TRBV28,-,TGTGCCAGCACCTGGGGGCACGCAGGGAAGCAGTACTTC,CASTWGHAGKQYF
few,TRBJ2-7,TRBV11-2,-,TGTGCCAGCAGCCTTAACTACGAGCAGTACTTC,CASSLNYEQYF
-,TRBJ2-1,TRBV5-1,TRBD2,TGCGCCAGCAGCTTGGGGGTGAATAGCGGGCGTCAGTTCTTC,CASSLGVNSGRQFF
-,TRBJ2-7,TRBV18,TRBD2,TGTGCCAGCTCACCCTTCGGGACTAGCGGGGCCTACGAGCAGTACTTC,CASSPFGTSGAYEQYF
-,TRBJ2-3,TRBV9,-,TGTGCCAGCAGCGCCAGGAACCTACAGGGCGCAGATACGCAGTATTTT,CASSARNLQGADTQYF
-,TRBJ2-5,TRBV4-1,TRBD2,TGCGCCAGCAGCCCCGGACTAGCGGAGCAAGAGACCCAGTACTTC,CASSPGLAEQETQYF
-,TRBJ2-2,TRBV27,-,TGTGCCAGCAGTTCACCGGGACACCCGGCCGGGGAGCTGTTTTTT,CASSSPGHPAGELFF
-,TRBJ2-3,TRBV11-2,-,TGTGCCACAGGGGCGGGCGCCCTCAGGGATACGCAGTATTTT,CATGAGALRDTQYF
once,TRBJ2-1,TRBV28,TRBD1,TGTGCCAGCAGATTGACAGGGGGCGCCTACAATGAGCAGTTCTTC,CASRLTGGAYNEQFF
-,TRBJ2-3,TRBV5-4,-,TGTGCCAGCAGCTGGACCCAAGGGGCAGATACGCAGTATTTT,CASSWTQGADTQYF
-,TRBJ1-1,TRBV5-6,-,TGTGCCAGCAGCTTTGGGGCTGGTATGAACACTGAAGCTTTCTTT,CASSFGAGMNTEAFF
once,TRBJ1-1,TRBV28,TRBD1,TGTGCCAGCAGTTTGCAGGGGGGCACTGAAGCTTTCTTT,CASSLQGGTEAFF
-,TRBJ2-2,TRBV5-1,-,TGCGCCAGCAGCCCGCGCGCGGGTTCGAACACCGGGGAGCTGTTTTTT,CASSPRAGSNTGELFF
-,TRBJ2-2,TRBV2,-,TGTGCCAGCAGCTGGGGGGCCGGGGAGCTGTTTTTT,CASSWGAGELFF
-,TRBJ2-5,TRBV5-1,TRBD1,TGCGCCAGCAGCTACCGGGACAGGGAAGAGACCCAGTACTTC,CASSYRDREETQYF
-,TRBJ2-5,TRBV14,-,TGTGCCAGCAGCCCTCTCAGGGGAGAGACCCAGTACTTC,CASSPLRGETQYF
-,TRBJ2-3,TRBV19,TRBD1,TGTGCCAGTATCCCATCCACAGGGGGAGGCACAGATACGCAGTATTTT,CASIPSTGGGTDTQYF
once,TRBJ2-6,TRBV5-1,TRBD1,TGCGCCAGCAGACAGGGGTTTAACTCTGGGGCCAACGTCCTGACTTTC,CASRQGFNSGANVLTF
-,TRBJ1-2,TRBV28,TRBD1,TGTGCCAGCAGTCCTTGGGACAGGCTACCCTATGGCTACACCTTC,CASSPWDRLPYGYTF
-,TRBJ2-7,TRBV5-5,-,TGTGCCAGCAGCGTCTCTAGCTACGAGCAGTACTTC,CASSVSSYEQYF
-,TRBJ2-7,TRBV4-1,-,TGCGCCAGCAGCCACACAGGGTTCTACGAGCAGTACTTC,CASSHTGFYEQYF
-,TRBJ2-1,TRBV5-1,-,TGCGCCAGCAGCTTGAGCGGTGAGCAGTTCTTC,CASSLSGEQFF
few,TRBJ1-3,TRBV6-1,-,TGTGCCAGCAGTGTGGACAGTTTCTCTGGAAACACCATATATTTT,CASSVDSFSGNTIYF
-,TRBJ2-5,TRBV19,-,TGTGCCAGTAGTGAGGGGCCGGGACTTTCGGAGACCCAGTACTTC,CASSEGPGLSETQYF
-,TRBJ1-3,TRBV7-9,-,TGTGCCAGCAGCTTAGGAGGAGGAGCTGGAAACACCATATATTTT,CASSLGGGAGNTIYF
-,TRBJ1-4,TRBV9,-,TGTGCCAGCAGCGCCACCGGAGGGGGGGGCGAAAAACTGTTTTTT,CASSATGGGGEKLFF
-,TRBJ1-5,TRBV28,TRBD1,TGTGCCAGCACTCCCCCGGTAAAGGGGGACAGGGATCAGCCCCAGCATTTT,CASTPPVKGDRDQPQHF
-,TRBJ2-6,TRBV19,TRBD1,TGTGCCAGTAGTATATCAGGGGGCTCTGGGGCCAACGTCCTGACTTTC,CASSISGGSGANVLTF
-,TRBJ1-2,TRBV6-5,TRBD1,TGTGCCAGCAGTACCGACAGGGGCGCGTCTGGCTACACCTTC,CASSTDRGASGYTF
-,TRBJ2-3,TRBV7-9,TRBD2,TGTGCCAGCAGCATTCAAGCGGGAGGGGCCGGGGATACGCAGTATTTT,CASSIQAGGAGDTQYF
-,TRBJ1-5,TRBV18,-,TGTGCCAGCTCACAGATGACAGAGAATCAGCCCCAGCATTTT,CASSQMTENQPQHF
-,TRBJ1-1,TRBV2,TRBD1,TGTGCCAGCAGTGAGACAGGGTACACTGAAGCTTTCTTT,CASSETGYTEAFF
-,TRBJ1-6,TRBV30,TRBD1,TGTGCCTGGAACAGAGACAGGGGAGTAAATTCACCCCTCCACTTT,CAWNRDRGVNSPLHF
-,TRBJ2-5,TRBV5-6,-,TGTGCCAGCAGCTTGCATCCTCGCGGGGGCTGGGAGACCCAGTACTTC,CASSLHPRGGWETQYF